These 16 T cell receptor beta chains were all obtained from the same sample, sequenced in a study of cytomegalovirus exposure and HLA in healthy donors. It was with 60 Vbeta and 13 Jbeta primers that the PCR ran. Data came from immunoSEQ multiplex PCR; TCRdb stores just in-frame clones and leaves some out. The sample lists about 150,000 clones; roughly 68% were seen once. The sequencing sample was made of PBMCs. The receptors stem from a man aged 25-40 years in good health and CMV-seropositive.

This clone was found a few times. Only one base separates this from a far larger clonotype, so it likely reflects a read error. The chain uses TRBV5-8 and TRBJ1-1, with 10 bases that match TRBD1. From germline, CDR1 is SGHTS and CDR2 YDEGEE. V was clipped by 3 bases and J by 2 bases; unmatched bases: 7. The CDR3 spans 16 residues. Written as DNA, the CDR3 is TGTGCCAGCAGCTGGGGGGACAGGGGAACCAACACTGAAGCTTTCTTT. It codes for CASSWGDRGTNTEAFF.

V gene TRBV18 combines with J gene TRBJ2-1, with D possibly being TRBD2 (6 bases). Germline V gene data show CDR1 as KGHSH and CDR2 as LQKENI. Trimming removed 8 bases from V and 4 bases from J, with 12 bases in between. The CDR3 contains 13 residues. The CDR3 DNA sequence: TGTGCCAGCCGCGGGACTGGATACAATGAGCAGTTCTTC. Translation: CASRGTGYNEQFF.

The chain carries TRBV19 and TRBJ2-7; TRBD1 is a possible D gene (5 bases). Germline V lookup: CDR1 LNHDA, CDR2 SQIVND (reference sequence). The CDR3 is 17 amino acids. The V gene lost 5 bases and the J gene lost 2 bases, with 22 bases spanning the gap. CDR3 protein: CASSAPPVSGIPYEQYF. For the CDR3, the DNA is TGTGCCAGTAGTGCCCCCCCGGTGTCAGGGATCCCCTACGAGCAGTACTTC.

This clone was counted a few times. V and J are TRBV7-2 and TRBJ2-1, with 8 nucleotides matching TRBD2. The CDR3 is made up of 18 amino acids. CDR1 and CDR2 from the germline V gene are SGHTA and FQGNSA. J lost 0 bases, V lost 4 bases, and 11 bases had no gene match. In DNA, the CDR3 is TGTGCCAGCAGCTCTAAGTCTGGGGCGGGGGGCTCCTACAATGAGCAGTTCTTC. Protein product: CASSSKSGAGGSYNEQFF.

This sequence joins TRBV28 and TRBJ2-7; 9 nucleotides match TRBD1. V shed 7 bases, J shed 5 bases, and the junction held 6 bases outside the gene matches. In germline, CDR1 is MDHEN, CDR2 SYDVKM. There are 13 residues in the CDR3. The CDR3 coding sequence is TGTGCCAGCACTCGACAGGGGGGCAACGAGCAGTACTTC. This sequence encodes CASTRQGGNEQYF.

The chain is built from TRBV5-1 and TRBJ2-1; 10 nucleotides match TRBD2. Germline V gene data show CDR1 as SGHRS and CDR2 as YFSETQ. The CDR3 contains 16 residues. Losses at the gene ends were 1 base for V and 6 bases for J; bases not matched to a gene: 7. CDR3 region: CASSLKTSGFSNEQFF. For the CDR3, the DNA is TGCGCCAGCAGCTTGAAGACTAGCGGGTTTAGCAATGAGCAGTTCTTC.

The chain recombines TRBV30 with TRBJ2-2; a possible D gene is TRBD1 (6 bases). Trimming cost V 0 bases and J 6 bases, with 8 bases left between them. Germline values: CDR1 GTSNPN, CDR2 SVGIG (reference sequence). The CDR3 is 13 amino acids. As DNA, the CDR3 is TGTGCCTGGAGTGTACCAGGGGCCGGGGAGCTGTTTTTT. It yields the protein CAWSVPGAGELFF.

The rearrangement joins TRBV7-2 to TRBJ1-5; D unresolved. The germline CDR1 and CDR2 sequences are SGHTA and FQGNSA. CDR3 length: 15 amino acids. V lost 1 base to trimming and J lost 5 bases, with 12 bases between them. CDR3 residues: CASSLGRSDYQPQHF. CDR3 nucleotide sequence: TGTGCCAGCAGCTTAGGACGCTCCGACTATCAGCCCCAGCATTTT.

The rearrangement uses TRBV5-1 and TRBJ2-5, with 12 nucleotides matching TRBD1. CDR3 size: 15 residues. Germline V CDR1 and CDR2: SGHRS, YFSETQ. V was pared by 2 bases and J by 5 bases, with 4 bases of the junction left unmatched. Here the CDR3 reads CASSLPGQGAETQYF. DNA for the CDR3: TGCGCCAGCAGCTTACCGGGACAGGGGGCGGAGACCCAGTACTTC. The whole variable domain, filled in from reference TRBV5-1 and TRBJ2-5, reads KAGVTQTPRYLIKTRGQQVTLSCSPISGHRSVSWYQQTPGQGLQFLFEYFSETQRNKGNFPGRFSGRQFSNSRSEMNVSTLELGDSALYLCASSLPGQGAETQYFGPGTRLLVL.

The chain joins TRBV7-9 to TRBJ2-7; the D gene is possibly TRBD2 (6 bases). The CDR3 sequence is 16 residues long. Trimming shortened V by 6 bases and J by 4 bases, and 22 bases separated the two germline ends. Germline CDR1 and CDR2: SEHNR and FQNEAQ (reference sequence). CDR3 sequence (DNA): TGTGCCAGCAGACCAAAAACTCCCGGGAGTGGGTACGAGCAGTACTTC. This codes for CASRPKTPGSGYEQYF.

The rearrangement joins TRBV7-8 to TRBJ2-1; 13 bases match TRBD2. J gave up 2 bases and V 4 bases, and 8 bases lay outside the gene matches. From germline, CDR1 is SGHVS and CDR2 FQNEAQ. The CDR3 sequence is 18 residues long. CDR3 residues: CASSSIGGLAGTYNEQFF. The CDR3 DNA follows: TGTGCCAGCAGCTCGATTGGGGGACTAGCGGGAACCTACAATGAGCAGTTCTTC.

This chain links TRBV7-8 with TRBJ1-2, with 12 bases fitting TRBD1. Looked up from germline, CDR1 is SGHVS and CDR2 is FQNEAQ. The CDR3 spans 14 residues. Trimming removed 3 bases from V and 6 bases from J; junction bases left unmatched: 2. The CDR3 reads CASSLGTGGDGYTF. CDR3 in DNA: TGTGCCAGCAGCTTGGGGACAGGGGGCGATGGCTACACCTTC. Complete variable domain (other parts from reference TRBV7-8 and TRBJ1-2): GAGVSQSPRYKVAKRGQDVALRCDPISGHVSLFWYQQALGQGPEFLTYFQNEAQLDKSGLPSDRFFAERPEGSVSTLKIQRTQQEDSAVYLCASSLGTGGDGYTFGSGTRLTVV.

The V call is TRBV7-9, the J call TRBJ1-4; 9 positions match TRBD1. Germline V gene sequence: CDR1 SEHNR, CDR2 FQNEAQ (reference sequence). With 5 bases clipped from V and 4 bases from J, the junction kept 2 bases outside the gene matches. This CDR3 is built from 14 residues. The CDR3 nucleotides are TGTGCCAGCAGCCAGGGACAGGGTAATGAAAAACTGTTTTTT. Its translation is CASSQGQGNEKLFF.

V usage is TRBV5-4 and J usage is TRBJ2-7; TRBD2 agrees at 8 bases. CDR1 and CDR2 from the germline V gene are SGHNT and YYREEE (reference sequence). The ends lost 1 base at V and 4 bases at J; junction bases unmatched: 7. The CDR3 is 15 residues long. CDR3 in DNA: TGTGCCAGCAGCTTGTATGGTAGCGGGGATTACGAGCAGTACTTC. Protein sequence: CASSLYGSGDYEQYF.

The rearrangement joins TRBV19 to TRBJ2-7, with 9 bases that match TRBD1. Trimming took 7 bases from V and 4 from J; bases not matched to a gene: 8. Looked up from germline, CDR1 is LNHDA and CDR2 is SQIVND (reference sequence). The CDR3 runs 14 residues. The CDR3 nucleotides read TGTGCCAGTAAGCCACAGGGGGCTGATTACGAGCAGTACTTC. Translated, it gives CASKPQGADYEQYF.

The chain employs TRBV5-1 and TRBJ2-1, with D unclear. The V and J ends lost 0 bases and 7 bases respectively, with 26 bases between them. This CDR3 is built from 19 residues. Germline V lookup: CDR1 SGHRS, CDR2 YFSETQ. The CDR3 reads CASSLELASQFSRYNEQFF. CDR3 in DNA: TGCGCCAGCAGCTTGGAATTGGCTAGTCAGTTTTCGAGGTATAATGAGCAGTTCTTC.